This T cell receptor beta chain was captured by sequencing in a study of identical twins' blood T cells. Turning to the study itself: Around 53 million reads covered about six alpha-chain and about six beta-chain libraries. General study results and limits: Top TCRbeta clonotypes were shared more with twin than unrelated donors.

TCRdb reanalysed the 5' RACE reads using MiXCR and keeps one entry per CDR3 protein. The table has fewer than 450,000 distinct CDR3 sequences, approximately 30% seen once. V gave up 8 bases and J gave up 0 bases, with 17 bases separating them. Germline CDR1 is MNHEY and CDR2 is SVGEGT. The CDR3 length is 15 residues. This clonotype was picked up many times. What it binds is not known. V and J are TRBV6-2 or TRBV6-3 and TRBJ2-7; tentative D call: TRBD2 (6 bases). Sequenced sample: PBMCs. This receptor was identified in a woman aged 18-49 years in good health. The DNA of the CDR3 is TGTGCCAGCCTCGCGGGCATTAGCGGCTCCTACGAGCAGTACTTC. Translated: CASLAGISGSYEQYF.